This T cell receptor (beta chain) stems from a study of T cell repertoires in cytomegalovirus infection. Whole-study context: Shared public TCR beta signatures pointed to both CMV infection and a matching HLA type.

This clonotype was seen at least ten times. The antigen is unknown. The junction had 7 bases not matched to a gene; V was cut back by 6 bases and J by 2 bases. CDR3 length: 15 amino acids. Germline V gives CDR1 LGHNA, CDR2 YNFKEQ. Study outcomes and limitations: Individuals carrying CMV plus the relevant HLA were identified by cumulative frequency of public TCR beta families. Predominance within the ex vivo response was attributable to HLA-C-restricted CMV-specific TCR beta clonotypes.

TCRdb re-called the reads through MiXCR, storing one row per CDR3 protein. The table includes under 150,000 distinct CDR3 sequences, 7% to 10% detected once. The clonotype originates from a human donor in good health (CMV status not recorded). Some clones in this sample may be carry-over from other donors' samples. This rearrangement joins TRBV4-2 to TRBJ2-1; 7 bases are a match to TRBD2. Sequenced sample: PBMCs. This chain's CDR3 is CASRDGSGAYNEQFF. CDR3 coding DNA: TGTGCCAGCAGGGATGGGAGCGGGGCCTACAATGAGCAGTTCTTC.